Listed below are T cell receptor beta chains from one sample, sequenced in a study of OX40 agonist ivuxolimab in advanced cancers. This table comes from immunoSEQ multiplex PCR, and its TCRdb copy is limited to in-frame clones, with some not included. The sample holds about 83,000 clones, 65% to 90% seen once. The source was CD4+ or CD8+ T cells sorted from blood, collected in a trial of the OX40 agonist ivuxolimab. The receptors were sampled from an adult with an advanced solid tumor such as melanoma, head and neck, liver or kidney cancer. CDR3s include the opening cysteine and the closing phenylalanine or tryptophan. The order of the fields is clone size, V gene, J gene, D gene, CDR3 protein, CDR3 DNA. A D gene is named only where the DNA matches it firmly. Only part of the rows carry a size: once, few, many, or a class if the clone is expanded.

-	TRBV9	TRBJ1-6	-	CASSASGSYNSPLHF	TGTGCCAGCAGCGCCTCAGGTTCCTATAATTCACCCCTCCACTTT
-	TRBV4-3	TRBJ1-4	-	CASSRGRPSGSGEKLFF	TGCGCCAGCAGCCGCGGTCGCCCGAGCGGTAGTGGGGAAAAACTGTTTTTT
-	TRBV5-4	TRBJ2-7	-	CASSLRGSYEQYF	TGTGCCAGCAGCTTGCGGGGTTCCTACGAGCAGTACTTC
-	TRBV11-2	TRBJ2-5	TRBD2	CASNRGGRQETQYF	TGTGCCAGCAACCGCGGGGGGCGTCAAGAGACCCAGTACTTC
-	TRBV7-2	TRBJ2-7	TRBD1	CASSSGQGFHEQYF	TGTGCCAGCAGCTCCGGACAGGGGTTTCACGAGCAGTACTTC
-	TRBV7-2	TRBJ1-5	-	CASSQVHRQPQHF	TGTGCCAGCAGCCAGGTGCACCGTCAGCCCCAGCATTTT
-	TRBV2	TRBJ1-4	-	CASSPPRGEANEKLFF	TGTGCCAGCAGCCCACCCCGGGGAGAGGCTAATGAAAAACTGTTTTTT
once	TRBV5-1	TRBJ2-1	-	CASSLQQELLF	TGCGCCAGCAGCTTGCAACAGGAACTGCTCTTC
-	TRBV9	TRBJ2-3	-	CASSVGAVSTDTQYF	TGTGCCAGCAGCGTAGGGGCAGTAAGCACAGATACGCAGTATTTT
-	TRBV7-9	TRBJ2-7	-	CASSLDQTHEQYF	TGTGCCAGCAGCTTAGACCAAACACACGAGCAGTACTTC
-	TRBV30	TRBJ2-1	-	CAWSGPLSGNEQFF	TGTGCCTGGAGCGGACCGCTTTCGGGCAATGAGCAGTTCTTC
-	TRBV11-2	TRBJ2-2	TRBD1	CASSVDRVDGELFF	TGTGCCAGCAGCGTCGACAGGGTTGACGGGGAGCTGTTTTTT
-	TRBV9	TRBJ1-2	-	CASSVMPFGGDGYTF	TGTGCCAGCAGCGTAATGCCCTTCGGAGGGGATGGCTACACCTTC
-	TRBV5-1	TRBJ2-5	TRBD2	CASSLERGGRQETQYF	TGCGCCAGCAGCTTGGAACGGGGAGGGAGGCAAGAGACCCAGTACTTC
-	TRBV4-3	TRBJ2-3	-	CASSQEKVGADTQYF	TGCGCCAGCAGCCAAGAGAAGGTTGGGGCAGATACGCAGTATTTT
once	TRBV5-4	TRBJ2-5	-	CASSITGREETQYF	TGTGCCAGCAGCATCACAGGGAGGGAAGAGACCCAGTACTTC
-	TRBV5-4	TRBJ2-1	TRBD1	CASSPQDRGSLNEQFF	TGTGCCAGCAGCCCACAGGACAGGGGGTCTCTCAATGAGCAGTTCTTC
-	TRBV7-2	TRBJ1-1	-	CASSGVGAGAFF	TGTGCCAGCAGCGGCGTTGGGGCCGGTGCTTTCTTT
many	TRBV10-3	TRBJ1-1	-	CAIRGPSTTEAFF	TGTGCCATCAGAGGACCCTCGACCACTGAAGCTTTCTTT
-	TRBV5-6	TRBJ2-5	-	CASSSPGEETQYF	TGTGCCAGCAGCTCCCCGGGGGAAGAGACCCAGTACTTC
-	TRBV7-9	TRBJ1-1	-	CASSGRVNTEAFF	TGTGCCAGCAGCGGCAGGGTGAACACTGAAGCTTTCTTT
-	TRBV9	TRBJ1-2	TRBD1	CASSVSRTGSYTF	TGTGCCAGCAGCGTGAGCCGGACAGGGAGTTACACCTTC
-	TRBV19	TRBJ2-4	TRBD1	CASSMGDRGDKNIQYF	TGTGCCAGTAGTATGGGGGACAGGGGGGACAAAAACATTCAGTACTTC
-	TRBV2	TRBJ2-2	-	CASSPRTDNTGELFF	TGTGCCAGCAGCCCCCGAACAGATAACACCGGGGAGCTGTTTTTT